This TCR beta chain was sequenced during a study of T-cell memory formation after mild COVID-19. Barcoded TCR alpha and TCR beta cDNA libraries with UMIs came from 5'RACE using constant-segment primers. TCRdb re-derived calls from the 5' RACE reads in MiXCR, one entry per CDR3 protein. The sample includes under 150,000 distinct CDR3 sequences, about a fifth of them seen just once. The germline V gene encodes CDR1 KGHDR and CDR2 SFDVKD. The CDR3 extends over 16 amino acids. J lost 2 bases, V lost 3 bases, and 7 bases had no gene match. General study findings and limits: Contracting clones localized mainly to CM and EM when CD4+ and mainly to EMRA when CD8+.

About this clonotype: Its antigen remains unknown.

Sequenced input: PBMCs or a T cell subset sorted from them (not recorded which). This receptor was taken from a man aged 18 to 30 who had mild COVID-19 (a few samples of this study predate the infection). Cell type and time point are not known. The V call is TRBV24-1, the J call TRBJ2-3; 7 positions agree with TRBD1. The CDR3 protein is CATSDPQGSITDTQYF. The CDR3, as DNA: TGTGCCACCAGTGATCCACAGGGGTCTATCACAGATACGCAGTATTTT.